The 7 T cell receptor beta chains presented below share a single source sample, sequenced in a study of shared clonotypes between healthy human individuals (dated by TCRdb to the early 2020s). Library preparation employed the immunoSEQ multiplex PCR assay. TCRdb's version of the immuneACCESS table is confined to in-frame rearrangements and falls short of the full clone set. An unresolved V gene accounts for under half of the shortfall where checked; the remainder is of unknown origin. This sample comprises around 600,000 clones, almost 97% of them detected only once. The ten top clones hold less than 0.065% of the sample. Input material: naive CD4+ T cells sorted from blood. The cell subset or site label of this sample denotes: CD45RA+ positively selected. These TCRs come from a woman between 25 and 40 years old in good health.

The chain is built from TRBV19 and TRBJ1-5; D gene ambiguous. The CDR3 is 14 residues long. V was cut by 5 bases and J by 3 bases, with 11 bases left in between. From germline, CDR1 is LNHDA and CDR2 SQIVND (reference sequence). CDR3 region: CASSVTESNQPQHF. CDR3 nucleotide sequence: TGTGCCAGTAGTGTAACAGAGTCCAATCAGCCCCAGCATTTT.

The chain couples TRBV5-1 to TRBJ2-6; D could derive from TRBD1 or TRBD2 (6 bases each). The CDR3 spans 16 residues. The germline V and J ends were trimmed by 4 bases and 2 bases, with 13 bases remaining between them. The germline V gene has CDR1 SGHRS and CDR2 YFSETQ. This CDR3 reads CASSPGARTGANVLTF. CDR3 nucleotide sequence: TGCGCCAGCAGCCCGGGGGCGCGGACTGGGGCCAACGTCCTGACTTTC.

The genes are TRBV7-2 and TRBJ1-2; TRBD1 might be the D (6 bases). The CDR3 length is 13 residues. V lost 1 base and J lost 6, with 9 bases in between. Germline CDR1 SGHTA, CDR2 FQGNSA. The CDR3: CASSLDRDHGYTF. The CDR3 DNA follows: TGTGCCAGCAGCTTAGACAGGGACCATGGCTACACCTTC.

This clone is a singleton in its sample. The CDR3 reads CASRGPLGSGSANEQFF. The DNA of the CDR3 is TGTGCCAGCCGGGGTCCCCTTGGGAGCGGGAGTGCCAATGAGCAGTTCTTC. The rearrangement links TRBV28 to TRBJ2-1; 8 bases fit TRBD2. The germline V gene has CDR1 MDHEN and CDR2 SYDVKM. V shed 8 bases and J 6 bases; nucleotides not matched to a gene: 18. There are 17 residues in the CDR3.

The CDR3 here is CASSLSVGLAGGGYNEQFF. The CDR3 region has the DNA TGTGCCAGCAGCTTATCTGTGGGACTAGCGGGAGGCGGGTACAATGAGCAGTTCTTC. The V call is TRBV11-3, the J call TRBJ2-1, with TRBD2 matching 15 bases. The CDR3 is 19 amino acids. Germline assignment: CDR1 SGHNT and CDR2 YENEEA. The trim removed 2 bases at V and 4 bases at J, leaving 9 bases unmatched.

The chain carries TRBV4-1 and TRBJ1-6; no firm D call. This CDR3 has 15 amino acids. Trimming pared 0 bases from V and 7 bases from J, leaving 10 bases between. CDR1 and CDR2 from the germline V gene are MGHRA and YSYEKL. CDR3 amino acids: CASSQDLPRNSPLHF. In nucleotides, the CDR3 is TGCGCCAGCAGCCAAGATCTGCCCAGGAATTCACCCCTCCACTTT.

The chain combines TRBV6-5 with TRBJ2-7, with TRBD1 identical over 12 bases. The V gene's germline CDR1 is MNHEY and CDR2 SVGAGI. V shed 8 bases and J 5 bases; nucleotides not matched to a gene: 7. The CDR3 extends over 14 amino acids. The CDR3 DNA follows: TGTGCCAGCCGCCGGGACAGGGGGCTCAACGAGCAGTACTTC. Amino acids: CASRRDRGLNEQYF.